The 9 T cell receptor beta chains given below trace back to one sample, sequenced in a study of CD8 T cells in Susac syndrome (dated by TCRdb to between 2017 and 2020). The protocol used for the library was the immunoSEQ multiplex PCR assay. RNA was extracted using the RNeasy kit, and roughly 0.5 to 1 ug of the RNA was reverse transcribed with random hexamers. The public reads were quality trimmed at Q25 with fastp and then assembled into clones with MiXCR by TCRdb, keeping productive beta chains. Identical CDR3 proteins give one entry, which carries the most common genes and DNA. The sample table holds a few hundred thousand distinct CDR3 sequences, of which around 85% were seen once. About 0.12% of the sample comes from the top ten. The sequencing input was CD8+ T cells from PBMCs. These receptors came from a human donor with multiple sclerosis.

The chain joins TRBV2 to TRBJ1-1; the match to TRBD1 covers 7 bases. The CDR3 is 17 amino acids. The germline gives CDR1 SNHLY, CDR2 FYNNEI. J lost 3 bases, V lost 5 bases, and 15 bases had no gene match. The CDR3 DNA reads as TGTGCCAGCAGTCCCCCTACAGGGGAGGGTTTTGACACTGAAGCTTTCTTT. It yields the protein CASSPPTGEGFDTEAFF.

The chain is built from TRBV14 and TRBJ2-7; tentatively, D is TRBD2 (5 bases). The V gene lost 1 base and the J gene lost 2 bases, with 15 bases spanning the gap. The CDR3 sequence is 16 residues long. Germline V CDR1 and CDR2: SGHDN, FVKESK. The CDR3: CASSQVFTGIPYEQYF. In DNA form, the CDR3 reads TGTGCCAGCAGCCAAGTCTTCACGGGGATCCCCTACGAGCAGTACTTC.

The rearrangement uses TRBV29-1 and TRBJ2-1, with D perhaps being TRBD1 or TRBD2 (5 bases each). This CDR3 is built from 15 residues. Trimming shortened V by 0 bases and J by 0 bases, and 9 bases separated the two germline ends. The germline gives CDR1 SQVTM, CDR2 ANQGSEA. The CDR3 DNA follows: TGCAGCGTTGAAGATCCAGGGAGCTCCTACAATGAGCAGTTCTTC. This codes for CSVEDPGSSYNEQFF.

The V and J genes are TRBV2 and TRBJ2-7, with TRBD1 identical over 8 bases. V was pared by 10 bases and J by 4 bases, with 9 bases of the junction left unmatched. This CDR3 is built from 13 residues. Germline-derived CDR1 and CDR2 are SNHLY and FYNNEI. CDR3 sequence (DNA): TGTGCCACCACAGAGACAGGGGAGTACGAGCAGTACTTC. This sequence encodes CATTETGEYEQYF.

The rearrangement joins TRBV27 to TRBJ2-7; 9 bases align to TRBD1. Germline CDR1 and CDR2: MNHEY and SMNVEV (reference sequence). Trimming cost V 4 bases and J 3 bases; bases outside gene matches: 10. This CDR3 is built from 16 residues. The CDR3, as DNA: TGTGCCAGCAGTTCACACGGGACAGGGAAAGGCTACGAGCAGTACTTC. Amino acid sequence: CASSSHGTGKGYEQYF.

The chain uses TRBV9 and TRBJ2-1; 7 nucleotides match TRBD2. Trimming took 4 bases from V and 5 from J; bases not matched to a gene: 3. The germline V gene encodes CDR1 SGDLS and CDR2 YYNGEE. The CDR3 is 13 amino acids. The CDR3 DNA reads TGTGCCAGCAGCCTGACTAGCAACAATGAGCAGTTCTTC. This sequence encodes CASSLTSNNEQFF.

This sequence joins TRBV28 and TRBJ2-1; 8 nucleotides agree with TRBD1. With V trimmed by 5 bases and J by 6 bases, 9 bases remained unmatched. This CDR3 is 15 amino acids long. Germline V gene sequence: CDR1 MDHEN, CDR2 SYDVKM. Here the CDR3 DNA reads TGTGCCAGCAGTCTAGACAGGGGCTCGCTCAATGAGCAGTTCTTC. Its translation: CASSLDRGSLNEQFF.

The chain recombines TRBV7-9 with TRBJ1-6; D gene ambiguous. The CDR3 length is 12 residues. The germline V gene encodes CDR1 SEHNR and CDR2 FQNEAQ (reference sequence). V lost 4 bases to trimming and J lost 14 bases, with 12 bases between them. CDR3 DNA: TGTGCCAGCAGCTCTCAAGGGCATTCCCTCCACTTT. Residues: CASSSQGHSLHF.

The V call is TRBV29-1, the J call TRBJ2-1; tentative D call: TRBD2 (5 bases). The germline CDR1 and CDR2 sequences are SQVTM and ANQGSEA. This CDR3 is 12 amino acids long. Trimming removed 6 bases from V and 10 bases from J, with 16 bases in between. This CDR3 reads CSVPPRANEQFF. As DNA, the CDR3 is TGCAGCGTGCCGCCGAGGGCGAACGAGCAGTTCTTC.